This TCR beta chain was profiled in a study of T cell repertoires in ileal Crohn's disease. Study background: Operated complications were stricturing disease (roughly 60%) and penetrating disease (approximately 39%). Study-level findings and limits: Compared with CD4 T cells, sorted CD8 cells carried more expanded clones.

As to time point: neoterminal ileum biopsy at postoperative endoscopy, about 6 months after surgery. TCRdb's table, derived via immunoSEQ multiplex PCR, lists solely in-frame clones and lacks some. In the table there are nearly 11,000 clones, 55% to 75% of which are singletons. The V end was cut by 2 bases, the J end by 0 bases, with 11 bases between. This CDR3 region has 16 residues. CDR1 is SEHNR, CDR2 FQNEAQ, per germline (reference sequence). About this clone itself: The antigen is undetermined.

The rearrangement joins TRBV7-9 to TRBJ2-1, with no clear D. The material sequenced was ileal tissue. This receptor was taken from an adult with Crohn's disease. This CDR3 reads CASSLPRLHSYNEQFF. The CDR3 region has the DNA TGTGCCAGCAGCTTACCGAGGCTACACTCCTACAATGAGCAGTTCTTC.